This T cell receptor beta chain stems from a study of shared clonotypes between healthy human individuals. Findings and limits, study-wide: With few donors, the genetic and exposure-history diversity represented was limited.

Genomic DNA (from each subset) was split evenly across several immunoSEQ plates. Profiled with immunoSEQ multiplex PCR; TCRdb holds only in-frame clones, not every one. The data show under 600,000 clones, around 77% seen once. The V end was cut by 4 bases, the J end by 4 bases, with 13 bases between. The CDR3 is 14 amino acids. Germline V gene lookup returns CDR1 LNHDA and CDR2 SQIVND (reference sequence). In the case of this clone: Its antigen remains unknown.

V and J are TRBV19 and TRBJ1-2; D remains ambiguous. Sequenced input: PBMCs. The origin of this receptor is a woman between 40 and 55 years old in good health. Some clones in this sample may be carry-over from other donors' samples. The CDR3 DNA follows: TGTGCCAGTAGTACCCGGACGGAACCCTATGGCTACACCTTC. Its translation is CASSTRTEPYGYTF.